The clone carrying this T cell receptor beta chain was detected a few times. The antigen is unknown. The record originates from a study of PD-1 blockade in classical Hodgkin lymphoma. Study conclusions and caveats: The authors excluded patients who started nivolumab under 1 year after ASCT. Healthy donors were reported to have higher baseline TCR diversity than newly diagnosed patients.

The CDR3 spans 16 residues. The ends were cut back, 1 base at V and 0 bases at J, with 12 bases in the middle. The germline gives CDR1 SGHNT, CDR2 YYREEE (reference sequence). Autologous stem cell transplantation was followed by relapse in every patient, and brentuximab vedotin exposure varied. The data were produced by immunoSEQ multiplex PCR, yet TCRdb's version contains in-frame clones alone and is incomplete. The data show 25,000 to 35,000 clones, approximately 70% seen once. The V and J genes are TRBV5-4 and TRBJ2-3; weak D call: TRBD1 (6 bases). Sequences were derived from peripheral blood mononuclear cells (PBMCs), sampled before the second cycle of nivolumab. This TCR came from a human donor with classical Hodgkin lymphoma. The CDR3: CASSLSLGASTDTQYF. CDR3 nucleotide sequence: TGTGCCAGCAGCTTGTCTTTGGGGGCGAGCACAGATACGCAGTATTTT.